The 25 T cell receptor beta chains listed next were all sequenced from one sample in a study of T-cell reconstitution after alpha-beta-depleted transplantation in children. Unique molecular identifiers featured in how the TCRbeta library was prepared. TCRdb reprocessed the PCR reads with MiXCR, giving one entry per CDR3 protein. The table lists about 980,000 distinct CDR3 sequences, roughly 29% of them singletons. The specimen comprised PBMCs, mostly from graft donor cells, sampled 360 days after TCRalphabeta/CD19-depleted stem cell transplant. These receptor sequences come from a boy in the first two years of life who had a stem cell transplant for SCID, so the T cells may come from the graft donor.

The rearrangement links TRBV12-3 or TRBV12-4 to TRBJ1-3; no firm D call. V lost 3 bases and J lost 0, with 9 bases in between. The CDR3 is 15 amino acids. The CDR3 DNA sequence: TGTGCCAGCAGTTTTGGCCGGCACTCTGGAAACACCATATATTTT. Its protein product is CASSFGRHSGNTIYF.

The CDR3 DNA sequence: TGTGCCAGCAGCCAAAGTGTGACGGGACAGGGGATGTACGAGCAGTACTTC. Amino acids: CASSQSVTGQGMYEQYF. The chain uses TRBV16 and TRBJ2-7; TRBD1 agrees at 10 bases. The CDR3 consists of 17 residues. From germline, CDR1 is KGHSY and CDR2 FQNENV. Unmatched junction bases numbered 11, after V lost 2 bases and J lost 4 bases.

The chain joins TRBV7-6 to TRBJ1-2, with D possibly matching TRBD1 (6 bases). Germline V lookup: CDR1 SGHVS, CDR2 FNYEAQ. With 2 bases removed from V and 0 bases from J, the gap between germline ends came to 19 bases. CDR3 length: 18 amino acids. CDR3 region: CASSLQSHRAPTNYGYTF. CDR3 nucleotide sequence: TGTGCCAGCAGCTTACAGTCCCACAGGGCCCCCACTAACTATGGCTACACCTTC.

V gene TRBV11-1 combines with J gene TRBJ2-1; D possibly corresponds to TRBD2 (7 bases). V dropped 5 bases and J dropped 3 bases, with 20 bases sitting between them. The germline gives CDR1 SGHAT, CDR2 FQDESV (reference sequence). This CDR3 spans 17 amino acids. The DNA of the CDR3 is TGTGCCAGCAGCCTCACTCCGGGGGGCCACCTCTACAATGAGCAGTTCTTC. This translates into CASSLTPGGHLYNEQFF.

The chain has TRBV15 and TRBJ2-5; D is uncertain. The V gene lost 0 bases and the J gene lost 3 bases, with 14 bases spanning the gap. This CDR3 contains 16 residues. Germline CDR1 LNHNV, CDR2 YYDKDF (reference sequence). CDR3 region: CATSRDQLRLKETQYF. In DNA form, the CDR3 reads TGTGCCACCAGCAGAGACCAGCTAAGGTTGAAAGAGACCCAGTACTTC. The full variable domain, with the rest looked up from reference TRBV15 and TRBJ2-5, is DAMVIQNPRYQVTQFGKPVTLSCSQTLNHNVMYWYQQKSSQAPKLLFHYYDKDFNNEADTPDNFQSRRPNTSFCFLDIRSPGLGDTAMYLCATSRDQLRLKETQYFGPGTRLLVL.

This clonotype came up many times. The V and J genes are TRBV14 and TRBJ2-3, with a weak D call TRBD1 (5 bases). Trimming removed 0 bases from V and 4 bases from J, with 17 bases in between. The CDR3 covers 17 residues. Germline V CDR1 and CDR2: SGHDN, FVKESK. The CDR3 DNA follows: TGTGCCAGCAGCCAAGATCGACCAGGAAGGGGCGCAGATACGCAGTATTTT. It encodes CASSQDRPGRGADTQYF.

This clonotype was detected ten times or more. The chain recombines TRBV5-1 with TRBJ1-1; 8 positions match TRBD1. CDR1 is SGHRS, CDR2 YFSETQ, per germline. V shed 1 base and J 2 bases; nucleotides not matched to a gene: 7. There are 16 residues in the CDR3. The CDR3 protein is CASSLRLGQVNTEAFF. CDR3 nucleotides: TGCGCCAGCAGCTTGCGGTTGGGACAGGTTAACACTGAAGCTTTCTTT.

This clonotype was counted only a few times. This sequence joins TRBV5-6 and TRBJ2-7; no clear D. With 0 bases removed from V and 3 bases from J, the gap between germline ends came to 10 bases. Germline CDR1 is SGHDT and CDR2 is YYEEEE. The CDR3 has 14 amino acids. CDR3 in amino acids: CASSLGSGNYEQYF. For the CDR3, the DNA is TGTGCCAGCAGCTTGGGTTCAGGAAACTACGAGCAGTACTTC.

A few counts support this clonotype. The chain carries TRBV6-1 and TRBJ2-2; TRBD2 might be the D (6 bases). The V end lost 6 bases, the J end lost 0 bases, and 14 bases lay between the germline ends. The CDR3 consists of 16 residues. Germline V gene lookup returns CDR1 MNHNS and CDR2 SASEGT. In nucleotides, the CDR3 is TGTGCCAGCAGGGAATACCGGGGGTCGAACACCGGGGAGCTGTTTTTT. Its protein product is CASREYRGSNTGELFF.

The chain uses TRBV24-1 and TRBJ2-1; 12 nucleotides line up with TRBD1. The CDR3 is 16 amino acids. The V segment lost 5 bases and the J segment 6 bases; nucleotides outside the gene matches: 7. Germline V gene lookup returns CDR1 KGHDR and CDR2 SFDVKD. Here the CDR3 reads CATSGTGTGGRNEQFF. In DNA form, the CDR3 reads TGTGCCACCAGTGGGACCGGGACAGGGGGCCGCAATGAGCAGTTCTTC.

V usage is TRBV19 and J usage is TRBJ1-5; tentative D call: TRBD1 (5 bases). Germline CDR1 and CDR2: LNHDA and SQIVND (reference sequence). The germline V and J ends were trimmed by 3 bases and 0 bases, with 15 bases remaining between them. CDR3 length: 17 residues. The CDR3 coding sequence is TGTGCCAGTAGTATTCAGCGGGGGGGGTATAGCAATCAGCCCCAGCATTTT. Translating it yields CASSIQRGGYSNQPQHF. Using reference TRBV19 and TRBJ1-5 for the parts outside the CDR3, the full variable domain is DGGITQSPKYLFRKEGQNVTLSCEQNLNHDAMYWYRQDPGQGLRLIYYSQIVNDFQKGDIAEGYSVSREKKESFPLTVTSAQKNPTAFYLCASSIQRGGYSNQPQHFGDGTRLSIL.

V and J are TRBV5-1 and TRBJ2-1, with 14 bases aligning to TRBD2. CDR3 length: 16 amino acids. Germline CDR1 reads SGHRS; CDR2 reads YFSETQ. V trimming: 0 bases; J trimming: 10 bases; junction bases outside the gene matches: 6. The CDR3 region has the DNA TGCGCCAGCAGCTTGGCCAAGACTAGCGGGGGGGGAGAGCAGTTCTTC. This sequence encodes CASSLAKTSGGGEQFF.

This chain uses TRBV9 with TRBJ2-3, with TRBD2 as a possible D gene (5 bases). V was trimmed by 1 base and J by 4 bases, leaving 13 bases between them. The CDR3 is 15 residues long. The V gene's germline CDR1 is SGDLS and CDR2 YYNGEE. The CDR3 loop reads CASSVQEDRADTQYF. CDR3 bases: TGTGCCAGCAGCGTACAGGAGGACCGGGCAGATACGCAGTATTTT.

The sample holds a few counts of this clonotype. The chain combines TRBV27 with TRBJ1-2; 9 nucleotides agree with TRBD1. Germline loops: CDR1 MNHEY, CDR2 SMNVEV (reference sequence). Trimming took 5 bases from V and 4 from J; bases not matched to a gene: 8. CDR3 length: 15 residues. The CDR3 nucleotides are TGTGCCAGCAGTCCTGGACAGGGGTCCCCCTATGGCTACACCTTC. Protein sequence: CASSPGQGSPYGYTF.

This clonotype was counted a few times. CDR3 amino acids: CASSLDREGSDEQYF. In DNA form, the CDR3 reads TGTGCCAGCAGTTTAGACAGGGAGGGTTCGGACGAGCAGTACTTC. This rearrangement joins TRBV27 to TRBJ2-7, with D perhaps being TRBD1 or TRBD2 (7 bases each). Germline CDR1 reads MNHEY; CDR2 reads SMNVEV (reference sequence). Trimming cost V 2 bases and J 5 bases, with 16 bases left between them. The length of the CDR3 is 15 residues.

Concerning this clonotype: This may arise from a read error, as a much more abundant clone is one base away. The V call is TRBV11-2, the J call TRBJ1-1; D remains unclear. The CDR3 has 12 residues. The V gene's germline CDR1 is SGHAT and CDR2 FQNNGV. V was pared by 2 bases and J by 4 bases, with 5 bases between. CDR3 DNA sequence: TGTGCCAGCAGCTTATCGGTCACTGAAGCTTTCTTT. Encoded protein: CASSLSVTEAFF.

The chain is built from TRBV5-1 and TRBJ1-2, with 7 bases lining up with TRBD1. Losses at the gene ends were 0 bases for V and 1 base for J; bases not matched to a gene: 9. CDR1 is SGHRS, CDR2 YFSETQ, per germline. The CDR3 spans 17 residues. This CDR3 is CASSLDGTAHLNYGYTF. The CDR3 region has the DNA TGCGCCAGCAGCTTGGATGGGACAGCGCACCTTAACTATGGCTACACCTTC.

This rearrangement joins TRBV4-3 to TRBJ2-7; no clear D. The CDR3 is 16 residues long. Trimming took off 1 base at V and 1 base at J, with 14 bases between the two ends. CDR1 and CDR2 (germline): LGHNA, YSLEER. As DNA, the CDR3 is TGCGCCAGCAGCCAAGGGCAAGGCTGGGGTTCCTACGAGCAGTACTTC. Its translation is CASSQGQGWGSYEQYF.

In its sample, this clonotype was seen a few times. The chain joins TRBV20-1 to TRBJ2-7, with 7 bases aligning to TRBD1. The ends lost 5 bases at V and 2 bases at J; junction bases unmatched: 3. CDR1 DFQATT and CDR2 SNEGSKA come from the germline V gene (reference sequence). The CDR3 is 12 amino acids. As DNA, the CDR3 is TGCAGTGCTTCCGACAGGGCCTACGAGCAGTACTTC. Protein: CSASDRAYEQYF.

In its sample, this clonotype was seen many times. The chain has TRBV5-1 and TRBJ2-1, with 7 bases fitting TRBD1. Looked up from germline, CDR1 is SGHRS and CDR2 is YFSETQ. Trimming took 1 base from V and 7 from J; bases not matched to a gene: 11. The CDR3 spans 16 residues. The CDR3 loop reads CASSLLSGGQVNEQFF. The CDR3 DNA follows: TGCGCCAGCAGCTTGTTGTCAGGGGGACAAGTTAATGAGCAGTTCTTC.

This clonotype was found many times. The rearrangement joins TRBV9 to TRBJ2-4; D call uncertain. The CDR3 sequence is 14 residues long. V dropped 4 bases and J dropped 1 base, with 9 bases sitting between them. Germline V CDR1 and CDR2: SGDLS, YYNGEE. CDR3 amino acids: CASSLGAAKNIQYF. CDR3 sequence (DNA): TGTGCCAGCAGCCTTGGTGCGGCCAAAAACATTCAGTACTTC.

The V call is TRBV5-1, the J call TRBJ1-3; D might be TRBD1 (6 bases). Trimming took 4 bases from V and 2 from J, leaving 16 bases between them. This CDR3 is 16 amino acids long. The germline V gene has CDR1 SGHRS and CDR2 YFSETQ. The CDR3 coding sequence is TGCGCCAGCAGCGCCCGACAGGCAGGCACTGGAAACACCATATATTTT. It encodes CASSARQAGTGNTIYF.

The sample holds a few counts of this clonotype. The chain links TRBV10-3 to TRBJ1-1, with TRBD1 as a possible D gene (5 bases). The CDR3 contains 13 residues. V was shortened by 2 bases and J by 11 bases, with 15 bases between the two germline ends. Germline values: CDR1 ENHRY, CDR2 SYGVKD. The CDR3: CAISEMRGLNAFF. CDR3 in DNA: TGTGCCATCAGTGAGATGAGGGGACTAAACGCTTTCTTT.

In its sample, this clonotype was seen a few times. The chain has TRBV12-3 or TRBV12-4 and TRBJ2-7; D remains ambiguous. The CDR3 loop spans 14 amino acids. The V and J ends lost 3 bases and 3 bases respectively, with 12 bases between them. In nucleotides, the CDR3 is TGTGCCAGCAGTTTTGGTTTGGGGAACTACGAGCAGTACTTC. Its translation: CASSFGLGNYEQYF.

This clonotype occurred a few times. The chain combines TRBV12-3 or TRBV12-4 with TRBJ2-1; 9 bases map to TRBD2. Trimming took 4 bases from V and 4 from J; bases not matched to a gene: 14. The CDR3 length is 18 residues. The CDR3 protein is CASSSAGGPKLTYNEQFF. The CDR3 DNA reads as TGTGCCAGCAGTTCTGCGGGGGGGCCAAAGTTGACGTACAATGAGCAGTTCTTC.